The 23 T cell receptor beta chains reported below all come from one sample, sequenced in a study of cytomegalovirus exposure and HLA in healthy donors. PCR primers comprised 60 Vbeta and 13 Jbeta primers. Clones were sequenced by immunoSEQ multiplex PCR, and TCRdb holds only the in-frame ones, with some missing. Of about 160,000 clones listed, roughly 79% are singletons. Material for sequencing was PBMCs. The receptors were sampled from a woman aged 45 to 65 in good health and CMV-seropositive.

V and J are TRBV6-1 and TRBJ1-4; TRBD1 agrees at 10 bases. In germline, CDR1 is MNHNS, CDR2 SASEGT. The CDR3 covers 20 residues. V shed 4 bases, J shed 6 bases, and the junction held 20 bases outside the gene matches. The CDR3 nucleotides are TGTGCCAGCAGTGCTAGGAGGGCCGGGACAGGGGTAGGTCGGGATGAAAAACTGTTTTTT. Amino acids: CASSARRAGTGVGRDEKLFF.

This clone appeared a single time. The chain is built from TRBV10-2 and TRBJ1-5; unclear D gene. Trimming removed 4 bases at V and 4 bases at J, with 11 bases between. The germline V gene encodes CDR1 WSHSY and CDR2 SAAADI. The CDR3 length is 14 residues. The CDR3 loop reads CASSVYVLNQPQHF. CDR3 bases: TGCGCCAGCAGTGTATATGTCCTTAATCAGCCCCAGCATTTT.

The chain links TRBV4-1 to TRBJ2-4; 7 bases fit TRBD1. CDR1 is MGHRA, CDR2 YSYEKL, per germline. This CDR3 contains 17 residues. J lost 1 base, V lost 2 bases, and 8 bases had no gene match. The chain's CDR3 is CASSQPTTGEAKNIQYF. CDR3 sequence (DNA): TGCGCCAGCAGCCAACCTACAACAGGGGAGGCCAAAAACATTCAGTACTTC.

This chain links TRBV14 with TRBJ1-1; D not resolved. Germline CDR1 reads SGHDN; CDR2 reads FVKESK. Trimming removed 6 bases from V and 4 bases from J, with 15 bases in between. The CDR3 sequence is 14 residues long. This chain's CDR3 is CASSPLGLTTEAFF. The CDR3 region has the DNA TGTGCCAGCAGTCCCCTCGGACTCACCACTGAAGCTTTCTTT.

In its sample, this clone was seen once. Different DNA sequences within this sample yield the same CDR3. Here the CDR3 reads CASSLQGNTEAFF. As DNA, the CDR3 is TGCGCCAGCAGCCTTCAGGGGAACACTGAAGCTTTCTTT. This rearrangement joins TRBV5-1 to TRBJ1-1; the D gene is possibly TRBD1 (5 bases). The V end was cut by 4 bases, the J end by 1 base, with 8 bases between. Germline V CDR1 and CDR2: SGHRS, YFSETQ. This CDR3 region has 13 residues.

The chain is built from TRBV2 and TRBJ2-1, with TRBD2 matching over 13 bases. V shed 5 bases and J 7 bases; nucleotides not matched to a gene: 5. This CDR3 contains 15 residues. The germline CDR1 and CDR2 sequences are SNHLY and FYNNEI. CDR3 sequence reads: CASSPGLAGVNEQFF. In nucleotides, the CDR3 is TGTGCCAGCAGTCCCGGACTAGCGGGGGTTAATGAGCAGTTCTTC.

This clone was observed a few times. This rearrangement joins TRBV25-1 to TRBJ1-1, with D perhaps TRBD1 (5 bases). The germline V gene has CDR1 MGHDK and CDR2 SYGVNS. V dropped 3 bases and J dropped 0 bases, with 8 bases sitting between them. The CDR3 covers 14 residues. CDR3 amino acids: CASSERGLNTEAFF. DNA of the CDR3: TGTGCCAGCAGTGAGCGGGGGTTGAACACTGAAGCTTTCTTT.

The V gene is TRBV19, the J gene TRBJ2-7; 7 bases fit TRBD2. Per germline, CDR1 LNHDA and CDR2 SQIVND (reference sequence). The ends lost 1 base at V and 0 bases at J; junction bases unmatched: 3. This CDR3 has 15 amino acids. This chain's CDR3 is CASSIGGGSSYEQYF. The CDR3 DNA follows: TGTGCCAGTAGTATAGGGGGAGGGAGCTCCTACGAGCAGTACTTC.

This rearrangement joins TRBV27 to TRBJ2-1, with 9 bases that match TRBD2. Germline V gives CDR1 MNHEY, CDR2 SMNVEV (reference sequence). CDR3 length equals 17 residues. With 0 bases clipped from V and 7 bases from J, the junction kept 10 bases outside the gene matches. The CDR3 region is CASSLSVGAGGSNEQFF. CDR3 in DNA: TGTGCCAGCAGTTTATCGGTGGGCGCGGGGGGGAGTAATGAGCAGTTCTTC.

The genes are TRBV2 and TRBJ1-5, with a possible D match to TRBD1 (6 bases). The length of the CDR3 is 14 residues. Germline values: CDR1 SNHLY, CDR2 FYNNEI. Trimming pared 4 bases from V and 2 bases from J, leaving 9 bases between. The CDR3 here is CASSVRGGNQPQHF. In DNA, the CDR3 is TGTGCCAGCAGTGTCAGGGGTGGCAATCAGCCCCAGCATTTT.

Points on this clone: At one end the junction does not follow the germline gene, possibly because of a read error. The CDR3 sequence: CASSLVAGGQETQYF. CDR3 nucleotides: TGTGCTAGCAGCTTAGTGGCGGGGGGCCAAGAGACCCAGTACTTC. The chain combines TRBV7-7 with TRBJ2-5; 8 bases agree with TRBD2. Germline CDR1 reads SSHAT; CDR2 reads FNYEAQ (reference sequence). The CDR3 is 15 residues long.

The chain links TRBV13 to TRBJ1-2; 8 bases are shared with TRBD1. V trimming: 5 bases; J trimming: 5 bases; junction bases outside the gene matches: 10. The germline V gene has CDR1 PRHDT and CDR2 FYEKMQ (reference sequence). CDR3 length: 15 amino acids. Here the CDR3 DNA reads TGTGCCAGCAGCCTCGGGACAGGTCTCTATTATGGCTACACCTTC. Translated: CASSLGTGLYYGYTF.

The genes are TRBV2 and TRBJ2-1, with 14 bases that match TRBD2. V shed 0 bases and J 2 bases; nucleotides not matched to a gene: 3. This CDR3 has 18 amino acids. In germline, CDR1 is SNHLY, CDR2 FYNNEI. CDR3 sequence (DNA): TGTGCCAGCAGTGAAGCGCTGGGACTAGCGGGAGCCTACAATGAGCAGTTCTTC. This sequence encodes CASSEALGLAGAYNEQFF.

The chain carries TRBV7-9 and TRBJ2-2; the D gene is possibly TRBD1 (6 bases). The ends were cut back, 4 bases at V and 0 bases at J, with 9 bases in the middle. The CDR3 runs 15 residues. CDR1 is SEHNR, CDR2 FQNEAQ, per germline (reference sequence). Written as DNA, the CDR3 is TGTGCCAGCAGCTCAGGGGCCGCGAACACCGGGGAGCTGTTTTTT. As protein: CASSSGAANTGELFF. Complete variable domain (other parts from reference TRBV7-9 and TRBJ2-2): DTGVSQNPRHKITKRGQNVTFRCDPISEHNRLYWYRQTLGQGPEFLTYFQNEAQLEKSRLLSDRFSAERPKGSFSTLEIQRTEQGDSAMYLCASSSGAANTGELFFGEGSRLTVL.

This clone was seen more than once but under ten times. The V gene is TRBV5-1, the J gene TRBJ1-2; 10 bases map to TRBD1. Per the germline V gene, CDR1 is SGHRS and CDR2 is YFSETQ. The CDR3 has 14 residues. V trimming: 0 bases; J trimming: 8 bases; junction bases outside the gene matches: 4. In nucleotides, the CDR3 is TGCGCCAGCAGCTTGGAAGGGACAGGGGAAGGCTACACCTTC. Translation gives CASSLEGTGEGYTF. The entire variable domain, with the rest obtained from reference TRBV5-1 and TRBJ1-2, is as follows: KAGVTQTPRYLIKTRGQQVTLSCSPISGHRSVSWYQQTPGQGLQFLFEYFSETQRNKGNFPGRFSGRQFSNSRSEMNVSTLELGDSALYLCASSLEGTGEGYTFGSGTRLTVV.

V usage is TRBV5-4 and J usage is TRBJ1-2; 7 bases line up with TRBD1. This CDR3 spans 15 amino acids. Germline CDR1 SGHNT, CDR2 YYREEE (reference sequence). V lost 4 bases to trimming and J lost 4 bases; unmatched junction nucleotides: 10. The DNA for the CDR3 is TGTGCCAGCAGCACCCAGGGGGGTCTTGGCTATGGCTACACCTTC. It codes for CASSTQGGLGYGYTF.

The table lists this clone with a count of one. V is TRBV5-1 and J is TRBJ2-5, with 12 bases lining up with TRBD2. V lost 0 bases to trimming and J lost 3 bases; unmatched junction nucleotides: 6. CDR3 length equals 17 residues. Germline values: CDR1 SGHRS, CDR2 YFSETQ. CDR3 nucleotide sequence: TGCGCCAGCAGCTTGGGGCTAGCGGGGGGGCAAGAAGAGACCCAGTACTTC. This encodes CASSLGLAGGQEETQYF.

This clone was found once. The genes are TRBV5-4 and TRBJ1-1, with TRBD1 identical over 11 bases. This CDR3 is built from 15 residues. Germline CDR1 is SGHNT and CDR2 is YYREEE (reference sequence). Unmatched junction bases numbered 1, after V lost 0 bases and J lost 3 bases. The CDR3 DNA sequence: TGTGCCAGCAGCTTGGGGGACAGGGGGTACACTGAAGCTTTCTTT. It translates to CASSLGDRGYTEAFF.

This clone was seen just once. One end of the junction does not line up with germline, which may come from a read error. CDR3 amino acids: CASSSNRDKSAF. CDR3 bases: TGTGCCAGCAGCTCGAATCGGGACAAGAGCGCCTTC. This chain connects TRBV7-2 to TRBJ1-2; D may be TRBD1 (6 bases). CDR1 and CDR2 from the germline V gene are SGHTA and FQGNSA. This CDR3 contains 12 residues.

The chain uses TRBV10-3 and TRBJ1-3, with 7 bases aligning to TRBD1. The junction had 0 bases not matched to a gene; V was cut back by 6 bases and J by 1 base. CDR1 is ENHRY and CDR2 is SYGVKD in the germline V gene. CDR3 length equals 13 residues. CDR3 DNA sequence: TGTGCCATCAGGGGACAGTCTGGAAACACCATATATTTT. This sequence encodes CAIRGQSGNTIYF.

Concerning this clone itself: Its ends do not fully match the called genes, so a read error is possible. The chain carries TRBV5-6 and TRBJ2-1, with 9 bases matching TRBD2. The germline CDR1 and CDR2 sequences are SGHDT and YYEEEE. The length of the CDR3 is 13 residues. CDR3 residues: CASIMGWRGGKVF. The DNA for the CDR3 is TGTGCCAGCATCATGGGATGGCGGGGGGGCAAAGTCTTC.

The chain couples TRBV19 to TRBJ2-3, with a tentative D call TRBD1 (6 bases). Between the trimmed V and J ends, which lost 9 bases and 5 bases, there was a span of 21 bases. Germline lookup yields CDR1 LNHDA and CDR2 SQIVND (reference sequence). The CDR3 consists of 15 residues. The CDR3 loop reads CASEGRGWIRDTQYF. CDR3 DNA: TGTGCCAGCGAGGGCAGGGGTTGGATCAGAGATACGCAGTATTTT.

This clone was observed a handful of times. The chain has TRBV18 and TRBJ1-1, with TRBD1 matching over 7 bases. Germline lookup yields CDR1 KGHSH and CDR2 LQKENI. Trimming at V came to 2 bases and at J to 4 bases, leaving 16 bases not matched to a gene. CDR3 length: 18 residues. This chain's CDR3 is CASSPDSAVRDRSTEAFF. The CDR3 bases are TGTGCCAGCTCACCAGACTCGGCGGTTCGGGACAGAAGCACTGAAGCTTTCTTT.